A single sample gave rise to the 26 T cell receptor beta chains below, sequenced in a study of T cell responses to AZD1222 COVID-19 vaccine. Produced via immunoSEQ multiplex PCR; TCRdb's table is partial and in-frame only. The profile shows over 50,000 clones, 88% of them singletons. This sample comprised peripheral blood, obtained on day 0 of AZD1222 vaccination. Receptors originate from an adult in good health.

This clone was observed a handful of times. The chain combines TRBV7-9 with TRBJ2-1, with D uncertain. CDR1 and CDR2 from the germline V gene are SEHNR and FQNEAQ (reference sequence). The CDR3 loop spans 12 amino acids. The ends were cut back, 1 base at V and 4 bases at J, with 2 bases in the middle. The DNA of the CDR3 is TGTGCCAGCAGCTTAGGTTACAATGAGCAGTTCTTC. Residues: CASSLGYNEQFF.

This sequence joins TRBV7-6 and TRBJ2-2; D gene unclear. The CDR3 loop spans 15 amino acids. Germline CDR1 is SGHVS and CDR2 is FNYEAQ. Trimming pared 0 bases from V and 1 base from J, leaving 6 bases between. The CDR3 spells CASSLASMNTGELFF. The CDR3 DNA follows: TGTGCCAGCAGCTTAGCTAGCATGAACACCGGGGAGCTGTTTTTT.

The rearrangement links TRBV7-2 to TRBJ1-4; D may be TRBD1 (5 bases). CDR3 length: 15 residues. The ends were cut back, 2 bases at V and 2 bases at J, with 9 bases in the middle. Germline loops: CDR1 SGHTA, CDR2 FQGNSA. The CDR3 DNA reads TGTGCCAGCAGCTTACGACGGGGGACTAATGAAAAACTGTTTTTT. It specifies CASSLRRGTNEKLFF.

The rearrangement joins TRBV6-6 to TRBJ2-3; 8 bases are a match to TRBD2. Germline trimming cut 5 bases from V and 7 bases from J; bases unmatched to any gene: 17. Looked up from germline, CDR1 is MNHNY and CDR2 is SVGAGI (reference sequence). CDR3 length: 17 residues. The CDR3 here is CASSPRDGAGARNTQYF. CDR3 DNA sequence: TGTGCCAGCAGTCCCCGTGATGGAGCGGGAGCGCGAAATACGCAGTATTTT.

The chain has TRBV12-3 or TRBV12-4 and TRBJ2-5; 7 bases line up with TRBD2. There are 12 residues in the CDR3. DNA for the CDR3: TGTGCTAGTCGACCGGGGGGACAGACCCAGTACTTC. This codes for CASRPGGQTQYF.

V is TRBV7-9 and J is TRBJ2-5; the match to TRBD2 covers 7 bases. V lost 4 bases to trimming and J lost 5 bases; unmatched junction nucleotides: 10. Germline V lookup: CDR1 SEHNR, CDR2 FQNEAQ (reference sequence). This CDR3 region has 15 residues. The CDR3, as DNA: TGTGCCAGCAGCTACACGGTAGCGGGTCCCGAGACCCAGTACTTC. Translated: CASSYTVAGPETQYF.

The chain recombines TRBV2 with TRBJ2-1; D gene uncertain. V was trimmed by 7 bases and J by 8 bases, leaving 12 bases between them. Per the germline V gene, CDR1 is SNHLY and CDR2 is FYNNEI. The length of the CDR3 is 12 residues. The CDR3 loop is CASKWLIDEQFF. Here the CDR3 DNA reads TGTGCCAGCAAGTGGCTTATCGATGAGCAGTTCTTC. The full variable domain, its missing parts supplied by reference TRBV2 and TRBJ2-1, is EPEVTQTPSHQVTQMGQEVILRCVPISNHLYFYWYRQILGQKVEFLVSFYNNEISEKSEIFDDQFSVERPDGSNFTLKIRSTKLEDSAMYFCASKWLIDEQFFGPGTRLTVL.

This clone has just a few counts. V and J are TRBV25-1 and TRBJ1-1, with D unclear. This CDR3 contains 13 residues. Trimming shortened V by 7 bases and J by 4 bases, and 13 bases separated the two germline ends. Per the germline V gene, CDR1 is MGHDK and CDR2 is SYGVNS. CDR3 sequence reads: CASTASWGTEAFF. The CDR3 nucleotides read TGTGCCAGCACGGCCAGCTGGGGCACTGAAGCTTTCTTT.

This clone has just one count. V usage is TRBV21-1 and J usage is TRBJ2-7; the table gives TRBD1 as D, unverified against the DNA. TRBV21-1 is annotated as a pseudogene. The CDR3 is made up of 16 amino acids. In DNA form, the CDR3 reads TGTGCCAGCAGCAAACTTGTCGGGACAGCCTCCTACGAGCAGTACTTC. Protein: CASSKLVGTASYEQYF.

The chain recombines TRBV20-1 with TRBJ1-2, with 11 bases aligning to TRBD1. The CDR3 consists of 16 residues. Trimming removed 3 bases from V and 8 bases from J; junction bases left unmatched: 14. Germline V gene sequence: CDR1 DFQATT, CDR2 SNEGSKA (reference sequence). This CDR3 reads CSASLEGTGGALGYTF. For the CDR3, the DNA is TGCAGTGCTAGTCTTGAAGGGACAGGGGGTGCTTTGGGCTACACCTTC.

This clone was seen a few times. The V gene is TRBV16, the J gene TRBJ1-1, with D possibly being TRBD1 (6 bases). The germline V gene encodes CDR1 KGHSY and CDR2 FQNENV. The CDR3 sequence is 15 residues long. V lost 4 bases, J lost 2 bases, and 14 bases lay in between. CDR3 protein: CASSPSSGTNTEAFF. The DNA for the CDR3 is TGTGCCAGCAGCCCCTCGTCGGGGACAAACACTGAAGCTTTCTTT.

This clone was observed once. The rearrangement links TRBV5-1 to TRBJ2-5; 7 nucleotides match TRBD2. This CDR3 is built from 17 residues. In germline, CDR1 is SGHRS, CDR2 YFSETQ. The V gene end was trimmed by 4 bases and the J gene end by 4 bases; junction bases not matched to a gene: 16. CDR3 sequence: CASSPTPLAGAGETQYF. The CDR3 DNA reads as TGCGCCAGCAGCCCTACCCCCCTGGCGGGAGCGGGAGAGACCCAGTACTTC.

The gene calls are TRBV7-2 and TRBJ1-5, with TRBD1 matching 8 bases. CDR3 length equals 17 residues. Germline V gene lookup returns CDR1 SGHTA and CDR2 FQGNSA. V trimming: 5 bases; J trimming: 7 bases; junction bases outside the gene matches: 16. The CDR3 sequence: CASSPSWGGQGLQPQHF. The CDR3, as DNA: TGTGCCAGCAGCCCGAGCTGGGGTGGACAGGGATTACAGCCCCAGCATTTT.

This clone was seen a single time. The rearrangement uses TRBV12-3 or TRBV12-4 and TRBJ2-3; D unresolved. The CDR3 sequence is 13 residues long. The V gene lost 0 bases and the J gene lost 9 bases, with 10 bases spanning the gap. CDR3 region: CASSLATGGTQYF. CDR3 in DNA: TGTGCCAGCAGTTTAGCGACTGGCGGCACGCAGTATTTT.

The CDR3 loop is CATSDLLLDSQRGNQPQHF. The CDR3 region has the DNA TGTGCCACCAGTGATTTATTATTGGACAGTCAACGGGGCAATCAGCCCCAGCATTTT. The J gene is TRBJ1-5, the V gene TRBV24-1, with a possible D match to TRBD1 (6 bases). From germline, CDR1 is KGHDR and CDR2 SFDVKD. V dropped 1 base and J dropped 2 bases, with 20 bases sitting between them. The CDR3 is made up of 19 amino acids.

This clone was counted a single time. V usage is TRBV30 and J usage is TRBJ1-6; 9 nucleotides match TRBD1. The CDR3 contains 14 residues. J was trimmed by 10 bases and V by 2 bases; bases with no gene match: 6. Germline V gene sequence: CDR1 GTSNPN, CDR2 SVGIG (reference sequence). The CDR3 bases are TGTGCCTGGAGTCAGGACAGGGGAGGCTCACCCCTCCACTTT. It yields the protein CAWSQDRGGSPLHF.

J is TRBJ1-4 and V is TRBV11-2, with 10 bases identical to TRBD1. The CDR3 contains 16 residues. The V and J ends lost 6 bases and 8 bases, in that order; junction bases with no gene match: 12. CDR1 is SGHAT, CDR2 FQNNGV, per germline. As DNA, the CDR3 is TGTGCCAGCAGTTCCGGACAGGGGGTGGTTTGGGAAAAACTGTTTTTT. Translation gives CASSSGQGVVWEKLFF. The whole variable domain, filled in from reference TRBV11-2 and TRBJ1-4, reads EAGVAQSPRYKIIEKRQSVAFWCNPISGHATLYWYQQILGQGPKLLIQFQNNGVVDDSQLPKDRFSAERLKGVDSTLKIQPAKLEDSAVYLCASSSGQGVVWEKLFFGSGTQLSVL.

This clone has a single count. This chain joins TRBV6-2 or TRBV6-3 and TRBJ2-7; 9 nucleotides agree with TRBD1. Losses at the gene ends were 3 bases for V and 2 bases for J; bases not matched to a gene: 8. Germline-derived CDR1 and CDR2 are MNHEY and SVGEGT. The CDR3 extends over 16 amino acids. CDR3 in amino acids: CASSYRSGTGTYEQYF. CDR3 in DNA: TGTGCCAGCAGTTATCGGTCCGGGACAGGGACCTACGAGCAGTACTTC.

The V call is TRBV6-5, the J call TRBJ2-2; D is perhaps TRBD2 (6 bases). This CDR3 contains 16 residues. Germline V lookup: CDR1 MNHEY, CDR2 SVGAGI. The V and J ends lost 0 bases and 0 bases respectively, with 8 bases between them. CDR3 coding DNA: TGTGCCAGCAGTTACTCGGGGGGTTCGAACACCGGGGAGCTGTTTTTT. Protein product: CASSYSGGSNTGELFF.

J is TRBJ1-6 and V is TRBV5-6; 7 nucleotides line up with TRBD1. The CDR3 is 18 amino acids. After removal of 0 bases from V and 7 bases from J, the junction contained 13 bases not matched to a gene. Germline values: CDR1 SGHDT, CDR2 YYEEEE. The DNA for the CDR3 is TGTGCCAGCAGCTTGGCCAAGGGGGCGTCCATCCTGAATTCACCCCTCCACTTT. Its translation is CASSLAKGASILNSPLHF.

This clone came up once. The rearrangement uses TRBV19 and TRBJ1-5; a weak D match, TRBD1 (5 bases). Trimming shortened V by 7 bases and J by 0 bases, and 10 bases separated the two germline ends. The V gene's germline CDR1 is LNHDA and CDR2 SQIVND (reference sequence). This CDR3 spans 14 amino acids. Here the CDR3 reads CASTDGHSNQPQHF. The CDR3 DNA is TGTGCCAGTACGGACGGACATAGCAATCAGCCCCAGCATTTT.

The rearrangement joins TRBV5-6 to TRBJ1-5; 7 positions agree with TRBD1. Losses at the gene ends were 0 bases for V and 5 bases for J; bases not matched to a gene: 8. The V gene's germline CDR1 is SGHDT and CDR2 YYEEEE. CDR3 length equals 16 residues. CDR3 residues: CASSLAAAGGYQPQHF. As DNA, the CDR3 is TGTGCCAGCAGCTTGGCGGCGGCAGGGGGGTATCAGCCCCAGCATTTT.

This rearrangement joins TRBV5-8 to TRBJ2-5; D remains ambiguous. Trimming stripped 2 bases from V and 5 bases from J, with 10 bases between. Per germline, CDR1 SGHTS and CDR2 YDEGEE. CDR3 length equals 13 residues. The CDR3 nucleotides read TGTGCCAGCAGCTTTCTCGGCAGGGAGACCCAGTACTTC. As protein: CASSFLGRETQYF.

Written as DNA, the CDR3 is TGTGCCAGCAGTGAAGGGGGGTCAGGGCGGGAACGTGAGACCCAGTACTTC. It yields the protein CASSEGGSGRERETQYF. The chain recombines TRBV6-1 with TRBJ2-5; possibly TRBD2 for D (6 bases). CDR1 MNHNS and CDR2 SASEGT come from the germline V gene. Trimming took 1 base from V and 5 from J, leaving 20 bases between them. The CDR3 covers 17 residues.

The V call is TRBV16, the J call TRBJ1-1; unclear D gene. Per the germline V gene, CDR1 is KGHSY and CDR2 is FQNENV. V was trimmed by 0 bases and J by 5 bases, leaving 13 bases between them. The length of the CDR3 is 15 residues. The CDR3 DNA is TGTGCCAGCAGCCAATCTGGGGTCCGGGGTACTGAAGCTTTCTTT. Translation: CASSQSGVRGTEAFF.

CDR3 residues: CASSSSGRAYNEQFF. CDR3 DNA: TGCGCCAGCAGTTCGAGCGGGAGGGCCTACAATGAGCAGTTCTTC. V is TRBV10-1 and J is TRBJ2-1; TRBD2 agrees at 10 bases. The CDR3 runs to 15 residues. V lost 5 bases and J lost 2; bases outside the gene matches: 3. Germline CDR1 WNHNN, CDR2 SYGVQD (reference sequence).